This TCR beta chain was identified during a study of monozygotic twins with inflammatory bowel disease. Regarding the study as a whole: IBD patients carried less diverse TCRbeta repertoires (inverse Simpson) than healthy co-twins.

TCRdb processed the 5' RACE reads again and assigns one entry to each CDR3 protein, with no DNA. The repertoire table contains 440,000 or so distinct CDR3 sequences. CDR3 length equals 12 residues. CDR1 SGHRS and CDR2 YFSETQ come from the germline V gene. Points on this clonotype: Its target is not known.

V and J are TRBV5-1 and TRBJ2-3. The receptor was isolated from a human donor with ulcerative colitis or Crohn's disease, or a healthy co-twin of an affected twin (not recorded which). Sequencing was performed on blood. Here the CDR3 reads CASRGGPDTQYF.